The present T cell receptor beta chain was sequenced within a study of vaccination effects on CD4 cells after COVID-19. Remarks on this clone: Its target is not known.

V lost 3 bases and J 1 base, leaving 9 bases between the germline ends. CDR1 MGHDK and CDR2 SYGVNS come from the germline V gene. CDR3 length equals 14 residues. Study-level results: Pronounced clonal contraction occurred in clones induced by infection and by vaccine late after vaccination.

Data came from immunoSEQ multiplex PCR; TCRdb stores just in-frame clones and leaves some out. The repertoire holds tens of thousands of clones, with approximately 79% as singletons. Antigen-specific CD4+ T cell clonotypes were called by their expansion after viral peptide-pool culture in ViraFEST. The authors isolated CD4+ T cells after more than eight days of culture. Having tested negative for nucleocapsid antibodies, the vaccine recipients showed no prior SARS-CoV-2 infection. A density of fewer than 2.5 million PBMC per well was used; these cells were cultured with roughly 10 IU/ml IL-2 and 10 ug/ml peptides. IL-2 medium was substituted for half the medium on days 3 and 7.

The input for sequencing was CD4+ T cells from PBMCs cultured with HCoV-NL63 spike peptides, taken before COVID-19 vaccination. This TCR was sampled from a human donor who received a COVID-19 vaccine. The J gene is TRBJ1-2, the V gene TRBV25-1, with D perhaps matching TRBD1 (6 bases). The CDR3 sequence: CASSEQGRNYGYTF. The DNA of the CDR3 is TGTGCCAGCAGTGAGCAGGGGCGTAACTATGGCTACACCTTC.